This T cell receptor beta chain is from a study of shared clonotypes between healthy human individuals. Study results and caveats: Naive CD4 clonotypes overlapped across a few donors at around 5%.

A CD45RA-negative memory subset and a CD45RA+ naive subset were separated from the CD4+ cells. Note on this clone: What it binds is not known.

Several immunoSEQ 96-well plates shared each subset's DNA, each plate a replicate. The assay was immunoSEQ multiplex PCR, and TCRdb's table has in-frame clones only and misses some. The sample contains around 2,000,000 clones, about 95% of which appear only once. The ends were cut back, 4 bases at V and 9 bases at J, with 14 bases in the middle. CDR1 and CDR2 from the germline V gene are SGDLS and YYNGEE. The CDR3 extends over 14 amino acids. The sample comprised naive CD4+ T cells sorted from blood. Subset described: CD45RA+ positively selected. This TCR was sampled from a man aged 18 to 29 in good health. The rearrangement joins TRBV9 to TRBJ1-6, with D maybe TRBD1 (5 bases). CDR3 residues: CASSPSQGSSPLHF. DNA for the CDR3: TGTGCCAGCAGCCCCTCGCAGGGCAGTTCACCCCTCCACTTT.